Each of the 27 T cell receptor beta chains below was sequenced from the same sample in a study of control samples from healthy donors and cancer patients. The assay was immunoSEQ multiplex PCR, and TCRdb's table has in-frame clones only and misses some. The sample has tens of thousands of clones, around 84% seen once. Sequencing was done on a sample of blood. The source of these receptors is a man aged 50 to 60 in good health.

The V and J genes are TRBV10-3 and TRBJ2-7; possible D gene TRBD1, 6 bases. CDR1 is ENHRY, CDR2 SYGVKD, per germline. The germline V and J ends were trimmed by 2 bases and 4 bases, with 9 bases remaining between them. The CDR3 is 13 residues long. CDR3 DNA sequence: TGTGCCATCAGTGAGGGACAGTTATACGAGCAGTACTTC. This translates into CAISEGQLYEQYF.

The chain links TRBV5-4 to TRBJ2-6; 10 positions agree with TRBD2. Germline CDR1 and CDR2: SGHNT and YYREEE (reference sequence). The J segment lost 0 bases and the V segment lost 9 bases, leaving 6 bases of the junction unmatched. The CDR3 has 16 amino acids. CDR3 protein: CATTLAGYSGANVLTF. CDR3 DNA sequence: TGTGCCACTACACTAGCGGGGTACTCTGGGGCCAACGTCCTGACTTTC.

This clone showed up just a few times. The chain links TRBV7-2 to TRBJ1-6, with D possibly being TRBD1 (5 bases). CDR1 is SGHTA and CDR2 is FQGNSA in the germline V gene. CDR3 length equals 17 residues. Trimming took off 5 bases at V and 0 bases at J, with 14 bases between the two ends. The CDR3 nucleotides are TGTGCCAGCAGCCCGGGGTGGGGGGGCTCCTATAATTCACCCCTCCACTTT. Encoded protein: CASSPGWGGSYNSPLHF.

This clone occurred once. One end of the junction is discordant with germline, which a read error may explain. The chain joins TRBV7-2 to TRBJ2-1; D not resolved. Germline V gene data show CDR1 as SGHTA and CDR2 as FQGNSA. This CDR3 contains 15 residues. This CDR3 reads CASRLERGSYNEQFF. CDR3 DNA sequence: TGTGCCAGCAGATTAGAGCGCGGCTCCTACAATGAGCAGTTCTTC.

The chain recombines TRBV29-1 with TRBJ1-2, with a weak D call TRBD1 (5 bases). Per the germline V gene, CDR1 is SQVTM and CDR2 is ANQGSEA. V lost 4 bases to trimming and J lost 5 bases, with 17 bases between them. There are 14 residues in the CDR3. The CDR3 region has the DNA TGCAGCGTTGTTGAGGTCGTTGGGACTTATGGCTACACCTTC. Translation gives CSVVEVVGTYGYTF. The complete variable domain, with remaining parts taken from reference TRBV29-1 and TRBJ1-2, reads SAVISQKPSRDICQRGTSLTIQCQVDSQVTMMFWYRQQPGQSLTLIATANQGSEATYESGFVIDKFPISRPNLTFSTLTVSNMSPEDSSIYLCSVVEVVGTYGYTFGSGTRLTVV.

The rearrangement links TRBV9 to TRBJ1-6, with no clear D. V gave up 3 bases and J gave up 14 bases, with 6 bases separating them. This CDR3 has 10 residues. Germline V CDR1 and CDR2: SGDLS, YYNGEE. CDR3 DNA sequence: TGTGCCAGCAGCGGCCGGGCCCTCCACTTT. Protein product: CASSGRALHF.

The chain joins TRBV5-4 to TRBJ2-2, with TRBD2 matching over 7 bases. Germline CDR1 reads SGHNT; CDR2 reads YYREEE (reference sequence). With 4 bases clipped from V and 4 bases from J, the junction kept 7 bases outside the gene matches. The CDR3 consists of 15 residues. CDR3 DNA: TGTGCCAGCAGCCCGGGAGGCGGCGGCACCGGGGAGCTGTTTTTT. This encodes CASSPGGGGTGELFF.

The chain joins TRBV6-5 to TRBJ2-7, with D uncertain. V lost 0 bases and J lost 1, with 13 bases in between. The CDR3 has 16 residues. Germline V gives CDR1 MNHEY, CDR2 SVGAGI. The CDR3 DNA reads TGTGCCAGCAGTTACTCGGCCCGTGAGTTTTCCTACGAGCAGTACTTC. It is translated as CASSYSAREFSYEQYF.

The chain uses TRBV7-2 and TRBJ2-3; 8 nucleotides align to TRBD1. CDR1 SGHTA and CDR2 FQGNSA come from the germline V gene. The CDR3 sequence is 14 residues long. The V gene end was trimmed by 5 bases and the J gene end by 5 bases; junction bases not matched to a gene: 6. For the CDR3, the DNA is TGTGCCAGCAGCCCGACAGGGGTGGAAGATACGCAGTATTTT. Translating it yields CASSPTGVEDTQYF. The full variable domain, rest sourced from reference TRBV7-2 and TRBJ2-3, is GAGVSQSPSNKVTEKGKDVELRCDPISGHTALYWYRQSLGQGLEFLIYFQGNSAPDKSGLPSDRFSAERTGGSVSTLTIQRTQQEDSAVYLCASSPTGVEDTQYFGPGTRLTVL.

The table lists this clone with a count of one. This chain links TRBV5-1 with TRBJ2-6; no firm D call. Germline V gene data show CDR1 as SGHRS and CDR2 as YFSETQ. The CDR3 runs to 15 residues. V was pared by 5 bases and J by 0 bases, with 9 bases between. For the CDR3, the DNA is TGCGCCAGCAGTCAAACCAGCTCTGGGGCCAACGTCCTGACTTTC. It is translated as CASSQTSSGANVLTF.

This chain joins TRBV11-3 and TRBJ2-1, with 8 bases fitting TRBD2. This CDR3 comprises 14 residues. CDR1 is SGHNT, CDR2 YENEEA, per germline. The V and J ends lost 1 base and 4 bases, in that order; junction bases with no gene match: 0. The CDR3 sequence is CASSLAGGYNEQFF. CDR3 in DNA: TGTGCCAGCAGCTTAGCGGGAGGGTACAATGAGCAGTTCTTC.

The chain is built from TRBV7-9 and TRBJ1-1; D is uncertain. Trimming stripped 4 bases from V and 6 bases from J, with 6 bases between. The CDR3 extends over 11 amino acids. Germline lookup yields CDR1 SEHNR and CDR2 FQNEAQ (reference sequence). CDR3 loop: CASSSTAEAFF. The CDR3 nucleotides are TGTGCCAGCAGCTCCACAGCTGAAGCTTTCTTT. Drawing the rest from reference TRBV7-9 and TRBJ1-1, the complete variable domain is DTGVSQNPRHKITKRGQNVTFRCDPISEHNRLYWYRQTLGQGPEFLTYFQNEAQLEKSRLLSDRFSAERPKGSFSTLEIQRTEQGDSAMYLCASSSTAEAFFGQGTRLTVV.

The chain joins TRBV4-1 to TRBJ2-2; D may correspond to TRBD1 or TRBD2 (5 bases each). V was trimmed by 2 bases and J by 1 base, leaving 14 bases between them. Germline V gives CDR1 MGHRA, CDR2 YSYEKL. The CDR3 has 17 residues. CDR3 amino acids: CASSQSSGTGNTGELFF. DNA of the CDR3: TGCGCCAGCAGCCAATCCTCCGGGACCGGGAACACCGGGGAGCTGTTTTTT.

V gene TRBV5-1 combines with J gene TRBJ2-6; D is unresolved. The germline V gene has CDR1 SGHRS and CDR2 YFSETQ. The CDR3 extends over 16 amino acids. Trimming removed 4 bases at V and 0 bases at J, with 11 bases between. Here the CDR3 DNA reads TGCGCCAGCAGCACCGGTCCCGACTCTGGGGCCAACGTCCTGACTTTC. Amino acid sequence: CASSTGPDSGANVLTF.

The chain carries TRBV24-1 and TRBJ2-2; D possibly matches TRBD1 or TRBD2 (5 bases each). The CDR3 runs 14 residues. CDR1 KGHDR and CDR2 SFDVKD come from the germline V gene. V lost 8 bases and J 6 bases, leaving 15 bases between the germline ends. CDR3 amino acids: CATTSEGQAGELFF. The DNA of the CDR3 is TGTGCCACCACTTCCGAGGGGCAGGCCGGGGAGCTGTTTTTT.

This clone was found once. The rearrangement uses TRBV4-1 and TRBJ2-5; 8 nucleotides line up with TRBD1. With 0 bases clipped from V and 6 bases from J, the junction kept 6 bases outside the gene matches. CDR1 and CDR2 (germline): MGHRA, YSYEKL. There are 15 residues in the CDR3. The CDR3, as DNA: TGCGCCAGCAGCCAAGATGGACAGGGTAGGAAGACCCAGTACTTC. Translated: CASSQDGQGRKTQYF.

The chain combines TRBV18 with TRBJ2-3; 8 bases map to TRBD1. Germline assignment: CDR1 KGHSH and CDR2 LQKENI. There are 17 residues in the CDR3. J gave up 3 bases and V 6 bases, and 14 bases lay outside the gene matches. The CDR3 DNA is TGTGCCAGCTCTCACTACTCCAGGACAGGGTTAACAGATACGCAGTATTTT. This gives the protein CASSHYSRTGLTDTQYF.

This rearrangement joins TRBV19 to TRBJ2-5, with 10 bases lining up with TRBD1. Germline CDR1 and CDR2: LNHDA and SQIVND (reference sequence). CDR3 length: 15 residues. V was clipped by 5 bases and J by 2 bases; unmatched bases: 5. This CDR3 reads CASSRQGAKQETQYF. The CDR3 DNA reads TGTGCCAGTAGTCGACAGGGGGCTAAGCAAGAGACCCAGTACTTC.

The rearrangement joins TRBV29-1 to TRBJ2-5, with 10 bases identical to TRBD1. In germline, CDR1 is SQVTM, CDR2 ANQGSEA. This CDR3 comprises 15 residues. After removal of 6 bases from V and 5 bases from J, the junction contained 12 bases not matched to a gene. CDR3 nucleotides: TGCAGCGTCGCCGCCGGGACAGGGGAGGGCGAGACCCAGTACTTC. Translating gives CSVAAGTGEGETQYF.

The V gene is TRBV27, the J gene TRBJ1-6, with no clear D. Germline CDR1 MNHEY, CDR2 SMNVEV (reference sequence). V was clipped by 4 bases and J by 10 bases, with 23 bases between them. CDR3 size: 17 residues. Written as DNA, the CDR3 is TGTGCCAGCAGTTCAGAACGTATAGGGTGGACCGGGTCACCCCTCCACTTT. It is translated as CASSSERIGWTGSPLHF.

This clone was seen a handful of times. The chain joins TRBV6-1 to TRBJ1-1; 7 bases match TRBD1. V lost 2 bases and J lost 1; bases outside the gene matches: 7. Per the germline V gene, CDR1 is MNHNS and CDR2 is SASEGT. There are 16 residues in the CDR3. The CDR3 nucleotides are TGTGCCAGCAGTGAATGGATAGGACAGGCGAACACTGAAGCTTTCTTT. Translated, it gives CASSEWIGQANTEAFF.

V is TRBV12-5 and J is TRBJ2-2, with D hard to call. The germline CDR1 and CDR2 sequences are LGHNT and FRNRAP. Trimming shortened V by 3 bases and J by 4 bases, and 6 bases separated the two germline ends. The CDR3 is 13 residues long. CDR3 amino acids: CASGFGVTGELFF. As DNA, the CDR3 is TGTGCTAGTGGTTTTGGGGTCACCGGGGAGCTGTTTTTT.

The CDR3 spells CASSTPGRYEQYF. The CDR3 nucleotides are TGTGCCAGCAGTACTCCGGGACGGTACGAGCAGTACTTC. The gene calls are TRBV28 and TRBJ2-7; D may be TRBD1 or TRBD2 (5 bases each). Germline V gene data show CDR1 as MDHEN and CDR2 as SYDVKM. The CDR3 loop spans 13 amino acids. Trimming pared 5 bases from V and 4 bases from J, leaving 12 bases between.

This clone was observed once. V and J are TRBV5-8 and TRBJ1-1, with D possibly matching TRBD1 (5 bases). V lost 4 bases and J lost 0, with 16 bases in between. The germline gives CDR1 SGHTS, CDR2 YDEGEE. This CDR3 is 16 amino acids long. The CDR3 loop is CASSPGRGNMNTEAFF. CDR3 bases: TGTGCCAGCAGCCCTGGGAGGGGAAACATGAACACTGAAGCTTTCTTT.

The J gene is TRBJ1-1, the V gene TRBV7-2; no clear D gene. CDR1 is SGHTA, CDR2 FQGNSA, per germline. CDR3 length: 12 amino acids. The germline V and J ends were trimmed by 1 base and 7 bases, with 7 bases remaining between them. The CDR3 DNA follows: TGTGCCAGCAGCTTAGTGGGGTTTGAAGCTTTCTTT. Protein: CASSLVGFEAFF.

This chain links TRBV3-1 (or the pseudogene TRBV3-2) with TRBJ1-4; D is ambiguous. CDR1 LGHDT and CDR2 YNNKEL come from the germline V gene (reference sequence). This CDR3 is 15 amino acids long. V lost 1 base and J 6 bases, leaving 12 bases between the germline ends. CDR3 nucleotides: TGTGCCAGCAGCCAAGGCAGGACCGTCGATGAAAAACTGTTTTTT. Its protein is CASSQGRTVDEKLFF.

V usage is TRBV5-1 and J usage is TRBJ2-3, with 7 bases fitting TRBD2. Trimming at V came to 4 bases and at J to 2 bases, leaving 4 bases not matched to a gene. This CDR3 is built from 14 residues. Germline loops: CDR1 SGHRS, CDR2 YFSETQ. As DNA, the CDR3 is TGCGCCAGCAGCGATAGCGGGCCCACAGATACGCAGTATTTT. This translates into CASSDSGPTDTQYF. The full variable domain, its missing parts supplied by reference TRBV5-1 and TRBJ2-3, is KAGVTQTPRYLIKTRGQQVTLSCSPISGHRSVSWYQQTPGQGLQFLFEYFSETQRNKGNFPGRFSGRQFSNSRSEMNVSTLELGDSALYLCASSDSGPTDTQYFGPGTRLTVL.